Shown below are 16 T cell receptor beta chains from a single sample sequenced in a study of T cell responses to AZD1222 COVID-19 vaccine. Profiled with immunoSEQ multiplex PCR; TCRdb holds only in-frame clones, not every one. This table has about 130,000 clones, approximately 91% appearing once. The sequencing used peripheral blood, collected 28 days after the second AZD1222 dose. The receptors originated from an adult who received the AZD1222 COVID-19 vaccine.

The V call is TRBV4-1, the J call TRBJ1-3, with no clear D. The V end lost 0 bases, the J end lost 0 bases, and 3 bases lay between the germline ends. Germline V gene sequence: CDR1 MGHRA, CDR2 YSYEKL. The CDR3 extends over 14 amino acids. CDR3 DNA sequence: TGCGCCAGCAGCCAAGAGGGCTCTGGAAACACCATATATTTT. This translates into CASSQEGSGNTIYF.

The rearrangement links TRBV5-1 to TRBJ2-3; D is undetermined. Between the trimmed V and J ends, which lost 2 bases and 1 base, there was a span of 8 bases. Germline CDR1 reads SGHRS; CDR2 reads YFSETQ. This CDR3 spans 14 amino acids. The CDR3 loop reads CASSFSERTDTQYF. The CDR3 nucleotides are TGCGCCAGCAGCTTCTCTGAGCGCACAGATACGCAGTATTTT.

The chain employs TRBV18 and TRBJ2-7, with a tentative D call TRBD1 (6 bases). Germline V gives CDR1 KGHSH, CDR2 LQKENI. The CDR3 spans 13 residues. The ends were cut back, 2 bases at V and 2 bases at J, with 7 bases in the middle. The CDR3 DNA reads TGTGCCAGCTCACCAGGGGGCACCTACGAGCAGTACTTC. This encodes CASSPGGTYEQYF.

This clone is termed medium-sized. The CDR3 nucleotides are TGTGCCAGCAGTTTAGCCAGCCCTCGGGGGGACACTGAAGCTTTCTTT. Residues: CASSLASPRGDTEAFF. The chain has TRBV27 and TRBJ1-1, with D tentatively TRBD1 (5 bases). Germline V gene lookup returns CDR1 MNHEY and CDR2 SMNVEV (reference sequence). The CDR3 loop spans 16 amino acids. V was shortened by 2 bases and J by 3 bases, with 16 bases between the two germline ends.

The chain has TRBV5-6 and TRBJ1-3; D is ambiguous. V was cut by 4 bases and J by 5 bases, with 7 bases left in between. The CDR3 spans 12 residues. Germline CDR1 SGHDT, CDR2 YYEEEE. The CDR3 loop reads CASSSNRNTIYF. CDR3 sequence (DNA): TGTGCCAGCAGCAGCAATCGAAACACCATATATTTT.

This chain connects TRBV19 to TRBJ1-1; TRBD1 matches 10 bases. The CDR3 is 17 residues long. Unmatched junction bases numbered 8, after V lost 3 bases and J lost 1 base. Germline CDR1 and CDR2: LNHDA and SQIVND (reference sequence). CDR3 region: CASSMLDRGRKNTEAFF. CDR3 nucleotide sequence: TGTGCCAGTAGTATGCTAGACAGGGGGCGTAAGAACACTGAAGCTTTCTTT.

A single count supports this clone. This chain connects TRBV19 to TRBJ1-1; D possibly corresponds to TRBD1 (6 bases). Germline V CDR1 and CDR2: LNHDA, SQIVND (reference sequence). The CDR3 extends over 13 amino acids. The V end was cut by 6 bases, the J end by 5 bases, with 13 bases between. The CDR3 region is CASSRKQGTEAFF. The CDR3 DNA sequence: TGTGCCAGTAGCCGAAAACAGGGAACTGAAGCTTTCTTT.

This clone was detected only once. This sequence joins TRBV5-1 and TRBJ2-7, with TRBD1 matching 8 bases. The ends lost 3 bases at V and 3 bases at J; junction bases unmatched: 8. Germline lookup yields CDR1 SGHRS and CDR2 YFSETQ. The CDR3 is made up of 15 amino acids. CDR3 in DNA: TGCGCCAGCAGCTCGGGGACAGGTCAATACTACGAGCAGTACTTC. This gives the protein CASSSGTGQYYEQYF.

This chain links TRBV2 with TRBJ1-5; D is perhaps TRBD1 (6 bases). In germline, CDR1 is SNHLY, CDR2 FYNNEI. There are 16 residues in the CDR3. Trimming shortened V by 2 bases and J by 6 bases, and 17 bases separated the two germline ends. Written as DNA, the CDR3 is TGTGCCAGCAGTGAACGGGGGCGAAATGCACCTCAGCCCCAGCATTTT. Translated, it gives CASSERGRNAPQPQHF.

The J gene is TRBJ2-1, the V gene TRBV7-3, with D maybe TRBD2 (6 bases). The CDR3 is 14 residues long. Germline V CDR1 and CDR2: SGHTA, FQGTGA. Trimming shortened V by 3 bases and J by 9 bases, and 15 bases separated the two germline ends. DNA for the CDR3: TGTGCCAGCAGCTTGCAAGGAGGGCAAGCTGAGCAGTTCTTC. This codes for CASSLQGGQAEQFF.

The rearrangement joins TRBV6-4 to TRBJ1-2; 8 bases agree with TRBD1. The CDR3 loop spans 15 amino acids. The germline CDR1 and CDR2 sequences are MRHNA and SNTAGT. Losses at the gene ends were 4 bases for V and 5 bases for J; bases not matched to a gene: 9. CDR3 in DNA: TGTGCCAGCAGTGGCACCCCACAGGGGGTGTATGGCTACACCTTC. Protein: CASSGTPQGVYGYTF.

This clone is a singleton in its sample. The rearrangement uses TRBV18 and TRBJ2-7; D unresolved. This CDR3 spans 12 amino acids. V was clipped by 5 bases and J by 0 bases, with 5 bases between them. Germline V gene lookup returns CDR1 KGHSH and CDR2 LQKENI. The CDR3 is CASSGSSYEQYF. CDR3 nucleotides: TGTGCCAGCTCAGGAAGCTCCTACGAGCAGTACTTC.

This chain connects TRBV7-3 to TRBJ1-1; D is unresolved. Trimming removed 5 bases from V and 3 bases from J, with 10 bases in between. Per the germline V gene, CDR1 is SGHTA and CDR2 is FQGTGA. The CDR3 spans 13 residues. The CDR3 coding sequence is TGTGCCAGCAGCCAACTCGCAGACACTGAAGCTTTCTTT. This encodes CASSQLADTEAFF.

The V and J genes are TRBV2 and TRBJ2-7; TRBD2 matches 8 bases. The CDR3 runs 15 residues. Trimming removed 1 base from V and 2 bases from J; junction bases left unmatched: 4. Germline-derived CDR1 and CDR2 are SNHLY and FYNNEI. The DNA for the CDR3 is TGTGCCAGCAGTGAAGTTGGTAGCGGGACCTACGAGCAGTACTTC. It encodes CASSEVGSGTYEQYF.

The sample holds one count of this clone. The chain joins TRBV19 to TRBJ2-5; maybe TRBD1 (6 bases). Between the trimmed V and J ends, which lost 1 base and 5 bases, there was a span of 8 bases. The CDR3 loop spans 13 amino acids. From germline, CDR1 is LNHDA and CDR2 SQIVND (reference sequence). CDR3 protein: CASSIGGPETQYF. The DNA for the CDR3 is TGTGCCAGTAGTATAGGGGGGCCGGAGACCCAGTACTTC.

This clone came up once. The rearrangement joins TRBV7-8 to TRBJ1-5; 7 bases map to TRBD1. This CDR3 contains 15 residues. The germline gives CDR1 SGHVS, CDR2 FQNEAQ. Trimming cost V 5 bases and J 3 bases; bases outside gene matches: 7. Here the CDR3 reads CASSPTGVPNQPQHF. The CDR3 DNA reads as TGTGCCAGCAGCCCAACAGGGGTCCCCAATCAGCCCCAGCATTTT.